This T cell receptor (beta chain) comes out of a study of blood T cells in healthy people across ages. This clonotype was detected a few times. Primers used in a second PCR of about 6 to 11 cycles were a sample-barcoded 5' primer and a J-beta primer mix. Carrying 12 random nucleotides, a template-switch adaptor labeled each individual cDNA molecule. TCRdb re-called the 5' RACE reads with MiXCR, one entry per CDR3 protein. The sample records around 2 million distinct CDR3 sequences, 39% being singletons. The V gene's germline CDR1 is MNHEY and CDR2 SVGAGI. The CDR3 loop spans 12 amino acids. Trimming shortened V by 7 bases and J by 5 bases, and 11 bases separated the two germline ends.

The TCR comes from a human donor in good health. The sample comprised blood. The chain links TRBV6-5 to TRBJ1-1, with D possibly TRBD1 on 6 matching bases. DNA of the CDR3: TGTGCCAGCATGAGGGGGGGAACTGAAGCTTTCTTT. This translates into CASMRGGTEAFF.